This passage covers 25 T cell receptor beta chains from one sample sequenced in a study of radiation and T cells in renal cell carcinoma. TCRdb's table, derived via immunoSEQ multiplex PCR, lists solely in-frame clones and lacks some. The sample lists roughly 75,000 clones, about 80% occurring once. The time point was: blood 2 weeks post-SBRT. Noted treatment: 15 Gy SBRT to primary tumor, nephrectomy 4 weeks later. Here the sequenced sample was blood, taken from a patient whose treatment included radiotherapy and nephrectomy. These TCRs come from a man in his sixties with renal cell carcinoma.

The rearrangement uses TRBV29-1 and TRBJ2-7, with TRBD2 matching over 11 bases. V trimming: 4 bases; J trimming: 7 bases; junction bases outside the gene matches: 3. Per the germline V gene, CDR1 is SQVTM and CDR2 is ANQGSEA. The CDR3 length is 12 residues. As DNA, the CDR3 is TGCAGCGTTGTGGGACTAGCGGATGAGCAGTACTTC. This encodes CSVVGLADEQYF.

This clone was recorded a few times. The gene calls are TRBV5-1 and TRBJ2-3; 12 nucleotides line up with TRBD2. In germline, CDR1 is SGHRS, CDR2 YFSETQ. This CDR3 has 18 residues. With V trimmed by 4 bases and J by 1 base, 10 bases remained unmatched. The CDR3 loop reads CASSRTLAGGRGTDTQYF. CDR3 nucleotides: TGCGCCAGCAGCCGGACCCTAGCGGGAGGGCGAGGCACAGATACGCAGTATTTT.

The CDR3 DNA is TGCGCCAGCAGCTTCACGCCGGGAGCCCCAGATACGCAGTATTTT. It codes for CASSFTPGAPDTQYF. The V and J genes are TRBV5-1 and TRBJ2-3; D may be TRBD2 (6 bases). V dropped 2 bases and J dropped 4 bases, with 14 bases sitting between them. The length of the CDR3 is 15 residues. Germline V lookup: CDR1 SGHRS, CDR2 YFSETQ.

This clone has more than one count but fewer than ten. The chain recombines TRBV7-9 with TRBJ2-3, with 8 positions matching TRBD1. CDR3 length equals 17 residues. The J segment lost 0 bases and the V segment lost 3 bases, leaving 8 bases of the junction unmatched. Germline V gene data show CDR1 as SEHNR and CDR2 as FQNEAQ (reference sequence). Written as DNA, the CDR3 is TGTGCCAGCAGCTTCCGCCCCACAGGGGGGAGCACAGATACGCAGTATTTT. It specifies CASSFRPTGGSTDTQYF.

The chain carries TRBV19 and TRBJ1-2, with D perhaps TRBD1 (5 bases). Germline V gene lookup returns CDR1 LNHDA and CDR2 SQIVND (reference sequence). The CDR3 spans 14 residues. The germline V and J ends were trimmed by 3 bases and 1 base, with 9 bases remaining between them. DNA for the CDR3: TGTGCCAGTAGTATGGGGGGATTTAACTATGGCTACACCTTC. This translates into CASSMGGFNYGYTF. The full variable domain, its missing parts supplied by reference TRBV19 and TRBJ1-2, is DGGITQSPKYLFRKEGQNVTLSCEQNLNHDAMYWYRQDPGQGLRLIYYSQIVNDFQKGDIAEGYSVSREKKESFPLTVTSAQKNPTAFYLCASSMGGFNYGYTFGSGTRLTVV.

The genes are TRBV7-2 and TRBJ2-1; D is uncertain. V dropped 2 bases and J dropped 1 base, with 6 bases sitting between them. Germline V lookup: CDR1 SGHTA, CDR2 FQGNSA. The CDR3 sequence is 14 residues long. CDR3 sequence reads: CASSLFSSYNEQFF. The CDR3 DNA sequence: TGTGCCAGCAGCTTATTTAGTTCCTACAATGAGCAGTTCTTC.

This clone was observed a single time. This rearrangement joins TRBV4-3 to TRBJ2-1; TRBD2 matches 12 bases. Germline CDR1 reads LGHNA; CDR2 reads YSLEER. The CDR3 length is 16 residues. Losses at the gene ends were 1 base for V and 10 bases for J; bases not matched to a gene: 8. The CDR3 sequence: CASSQGASGRVHEQFF. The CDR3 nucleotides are TGCGCCAGCAGCCAAGGGGCTAGCGGGAGGGTGCACGAGCAGTTCTTC.

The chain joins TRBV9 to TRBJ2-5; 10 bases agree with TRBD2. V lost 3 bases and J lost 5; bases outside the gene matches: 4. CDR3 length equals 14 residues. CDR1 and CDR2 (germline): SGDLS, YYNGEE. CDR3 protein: CASSAGLASETQYF. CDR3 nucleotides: TGTGCCAGCAGCGCGGGACTAGCGAGCGAGACCCAGTACTTC. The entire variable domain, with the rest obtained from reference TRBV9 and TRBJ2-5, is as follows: DSGVTQTPKHLITATGQRVTLRCSPRSGDLSVYWYQQSLDQGLQFLIQYYNGEERAKGNILERFSAQQFPDLHSELNLSSLELGDSALYFCASSAGLASETQYFGPGTRLLVL.

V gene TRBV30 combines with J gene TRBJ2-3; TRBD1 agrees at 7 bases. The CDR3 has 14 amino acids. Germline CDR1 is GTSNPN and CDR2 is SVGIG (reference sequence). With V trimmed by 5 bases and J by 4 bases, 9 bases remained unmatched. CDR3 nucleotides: TGTGCCTGGGGGGCCGGGACAGCAGCAGATACGCAGTATTTT. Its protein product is CAWGAGTAADTQYF.

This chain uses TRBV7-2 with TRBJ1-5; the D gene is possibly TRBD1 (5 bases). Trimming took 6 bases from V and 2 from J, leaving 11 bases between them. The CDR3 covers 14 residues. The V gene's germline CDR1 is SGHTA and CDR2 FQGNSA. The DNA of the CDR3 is TGTGCCAGCAGAGGCTTGGGGGGCAATCAGCCCCAGCATTTT. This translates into CASRGLGGNQPQHF. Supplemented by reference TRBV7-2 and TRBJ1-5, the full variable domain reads GAGVSQSPSNKVTEKGKDVELRCDPISGHTALYWYRQSLGQGLEFLIYFQGNSAPDKSGLPSDRFSAERTGGSVSTLTIQRTQQEDSAVYLCASRGLGGNQPQHFGDGTRLSIL.

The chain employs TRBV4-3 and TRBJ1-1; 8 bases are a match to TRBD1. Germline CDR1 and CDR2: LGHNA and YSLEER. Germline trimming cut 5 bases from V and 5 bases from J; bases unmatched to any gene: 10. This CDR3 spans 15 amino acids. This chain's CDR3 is CASSFRDRKFTEAFF. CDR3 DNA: TGCGCCAGCAGCTTCCGGGACAGGAAGTTTACTGAAGCTTTCTTT.

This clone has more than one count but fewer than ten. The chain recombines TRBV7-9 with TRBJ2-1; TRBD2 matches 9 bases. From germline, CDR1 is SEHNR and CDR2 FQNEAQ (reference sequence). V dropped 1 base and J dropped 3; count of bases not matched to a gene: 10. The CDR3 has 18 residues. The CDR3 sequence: CASSLVARREGRYNEQFF. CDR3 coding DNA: TGTGCCAGCAGCTTAGTGGCCCGGCGGGAGGGCCGCTACAATGAGCAGTTCTTC.

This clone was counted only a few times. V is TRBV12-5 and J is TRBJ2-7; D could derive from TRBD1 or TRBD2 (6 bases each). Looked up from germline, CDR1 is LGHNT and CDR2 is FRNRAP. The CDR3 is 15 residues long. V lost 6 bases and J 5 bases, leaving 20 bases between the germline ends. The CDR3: CASGLHPRGGNEQYF. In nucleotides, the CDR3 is TGTGCTAGTGGCCTTCATCCTAGAGGGGGGAACGAGCAGTACTTC.

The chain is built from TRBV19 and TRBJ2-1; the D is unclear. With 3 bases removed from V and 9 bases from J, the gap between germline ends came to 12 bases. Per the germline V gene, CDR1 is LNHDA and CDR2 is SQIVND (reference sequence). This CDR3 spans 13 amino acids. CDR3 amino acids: CASSMYLSSEQFF. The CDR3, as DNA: TGTGCCAGTAGTATGTATCTGTCGAGTGAGCAGTTCTTC.

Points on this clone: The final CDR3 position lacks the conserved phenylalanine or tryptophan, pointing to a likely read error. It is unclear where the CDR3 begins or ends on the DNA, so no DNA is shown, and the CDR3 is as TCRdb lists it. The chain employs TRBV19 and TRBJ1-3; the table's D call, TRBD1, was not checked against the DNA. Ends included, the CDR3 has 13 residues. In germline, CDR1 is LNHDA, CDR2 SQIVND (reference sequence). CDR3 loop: CASSIKTGAYHCP.

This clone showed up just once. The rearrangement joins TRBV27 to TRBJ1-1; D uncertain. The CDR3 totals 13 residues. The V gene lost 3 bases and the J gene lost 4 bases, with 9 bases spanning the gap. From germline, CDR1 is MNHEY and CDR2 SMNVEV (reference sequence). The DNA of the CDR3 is TGTGCCAGCAGTTTTACCATCCTCACTGAAGCTTTCTTT. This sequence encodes CASSFTILTEAFF.

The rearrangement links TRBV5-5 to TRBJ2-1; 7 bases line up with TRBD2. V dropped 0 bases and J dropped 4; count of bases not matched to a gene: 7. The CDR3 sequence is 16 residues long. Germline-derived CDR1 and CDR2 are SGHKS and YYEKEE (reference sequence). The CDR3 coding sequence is TGTGCCAGCAGCTTGGTGTTGAGTAGCGGGTACAATGAGCAGTTCTTC. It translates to CASSLVLSSGYNEQFF.

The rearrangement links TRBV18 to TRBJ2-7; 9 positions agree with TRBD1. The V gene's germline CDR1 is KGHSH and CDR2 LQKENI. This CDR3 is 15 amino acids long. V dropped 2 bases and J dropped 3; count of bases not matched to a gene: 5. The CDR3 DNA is TGTGCCAGCTCACCAGGACAGGGGCTCGGCTACGAGCAGTACTTC. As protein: CASSPGQGLGYEQYF.

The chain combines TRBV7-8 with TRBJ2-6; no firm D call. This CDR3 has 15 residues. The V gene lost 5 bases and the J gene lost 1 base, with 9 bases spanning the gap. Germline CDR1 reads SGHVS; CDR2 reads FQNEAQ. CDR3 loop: CASSPRESGANVLTF. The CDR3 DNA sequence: TGTGCCAGCAGCCCCCGTGAGTCTGGGGCCAACGTCCTGACTTTC.

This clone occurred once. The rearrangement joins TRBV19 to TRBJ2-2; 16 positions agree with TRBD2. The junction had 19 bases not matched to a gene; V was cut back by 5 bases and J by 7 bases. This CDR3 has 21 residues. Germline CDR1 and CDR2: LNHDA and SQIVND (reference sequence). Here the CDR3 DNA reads TGTGCCAGTAGTCCCGGAGGACGAGGGGGACTAGCGGGAGGGCCCGGCGGGGAGCTGTTTTTT. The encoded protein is CASSPGGRGGLAGGPGGELFF.

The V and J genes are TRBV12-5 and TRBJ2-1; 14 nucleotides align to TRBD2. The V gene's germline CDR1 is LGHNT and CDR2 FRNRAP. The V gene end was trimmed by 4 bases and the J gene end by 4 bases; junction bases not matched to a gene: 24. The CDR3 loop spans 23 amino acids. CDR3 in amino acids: CASGSEPSTLTSGRAGLYNEQFF. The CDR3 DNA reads TGTGCTAGTGGTTCCGAACCCTCTACGTTGACTAGCGGGAGGGCCGGTTTGTACAATGAGCAGTTCTTC.

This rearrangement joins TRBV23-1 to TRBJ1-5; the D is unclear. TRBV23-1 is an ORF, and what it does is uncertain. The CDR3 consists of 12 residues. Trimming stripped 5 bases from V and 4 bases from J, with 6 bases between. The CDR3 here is CASSSPNQPQHF. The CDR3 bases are TGCGCCAGCAGTTCGCCGAATCAGCCCCAGCATTTT.

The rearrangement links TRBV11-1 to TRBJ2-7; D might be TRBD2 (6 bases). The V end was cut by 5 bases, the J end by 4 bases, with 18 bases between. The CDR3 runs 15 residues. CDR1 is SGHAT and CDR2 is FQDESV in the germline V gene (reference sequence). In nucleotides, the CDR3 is TGTGCCAGCAGCCCGCGGGACCTAGGGCCATACGAGCAGTACTTC. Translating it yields CASSPRDLGPYEQYF.

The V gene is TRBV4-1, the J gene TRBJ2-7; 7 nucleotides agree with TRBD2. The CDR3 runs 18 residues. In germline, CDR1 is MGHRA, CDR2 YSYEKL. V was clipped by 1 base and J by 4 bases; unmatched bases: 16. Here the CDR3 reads CASSQVLRRRGSLYEQYF. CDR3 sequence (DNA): TGCGCCAGCAGCCAAGTACTCCGGCGGCGCGGGAGCCTATACGAGCAGTACTTC.

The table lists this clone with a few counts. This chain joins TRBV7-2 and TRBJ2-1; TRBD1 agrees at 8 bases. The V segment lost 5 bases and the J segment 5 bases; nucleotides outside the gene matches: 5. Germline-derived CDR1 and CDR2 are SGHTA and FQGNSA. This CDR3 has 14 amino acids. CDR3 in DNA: TGTGCCAGCAGCATACGACAGGGGCACAATGAGCAGTTCTTC. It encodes CASSIRQGHNEQFF.